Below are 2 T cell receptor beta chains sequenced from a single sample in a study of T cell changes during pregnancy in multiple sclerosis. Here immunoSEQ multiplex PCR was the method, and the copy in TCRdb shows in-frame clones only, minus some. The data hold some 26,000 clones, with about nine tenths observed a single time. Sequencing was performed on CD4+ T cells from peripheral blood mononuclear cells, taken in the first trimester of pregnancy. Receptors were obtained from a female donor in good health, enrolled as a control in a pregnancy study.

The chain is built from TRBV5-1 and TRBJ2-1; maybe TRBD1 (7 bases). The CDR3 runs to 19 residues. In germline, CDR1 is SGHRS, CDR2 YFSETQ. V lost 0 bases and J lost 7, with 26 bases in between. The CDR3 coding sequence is TGCGCCAGCAGCTTGGCTGGGGGCACGGGGGACAGACCAGGAAATGAGCAGTTCTTC. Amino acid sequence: CASSLAGGTGDRPGNEQFF. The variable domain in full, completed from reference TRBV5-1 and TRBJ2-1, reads KAGVTQTPRYLIKTRGQQVTLSCSPISGHRSVSWYQQTPGQGLQFLFEYFSETQRNKGNFPGRFSGRQFSNSRSEMNVSTLELGDSALYLCASSLAGGTGDRPGNEQFFGPGTRLTVL.

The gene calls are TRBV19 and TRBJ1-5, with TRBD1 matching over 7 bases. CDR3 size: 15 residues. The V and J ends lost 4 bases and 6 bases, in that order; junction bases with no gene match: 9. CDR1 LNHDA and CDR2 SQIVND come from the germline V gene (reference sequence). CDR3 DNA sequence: TGTGCCAGTAGTAGAACCGGGACAGTCGGTCAGCCCCAGCATTTT. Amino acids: CASSRTGTVGQPQHF.